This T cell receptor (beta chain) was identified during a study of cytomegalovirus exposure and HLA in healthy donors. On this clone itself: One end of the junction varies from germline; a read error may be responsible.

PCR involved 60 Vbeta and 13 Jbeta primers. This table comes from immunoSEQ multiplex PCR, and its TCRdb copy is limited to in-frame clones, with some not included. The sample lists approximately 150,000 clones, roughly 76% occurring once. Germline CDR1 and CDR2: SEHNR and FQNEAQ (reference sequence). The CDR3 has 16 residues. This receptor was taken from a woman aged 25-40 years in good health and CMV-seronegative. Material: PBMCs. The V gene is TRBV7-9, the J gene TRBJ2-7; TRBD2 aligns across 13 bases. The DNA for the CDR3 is TGTTCCAGCAGCTATGGGACTAGCGGGGCCTCCTACGAGCAGTACTTC. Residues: CSSSYGTSGASYEQYF.